These 13 T cell receptor beta chains share one sample of origin, sequenced in a study of blood T cells in healthy people across ages. Sample-barcoded 5' priming and a J-beta primer mix drove a second PCR of roughly 6 to 12 cycles. TCRdb fed the 5' RACE reads into MiXCR, producing one record per CDR3 protein. The sample comprises around 500,000 distinct CDR3 sequences, about 27% of which are singletons, and approximately 3.5% rests with the top ten. This sample was also put to use in a study of T cells of mothers and their children.

Sequenced: blood. Receptors were obtained from a boy between 2 and 10 years old in good health.

In its sample, this clonotype was seen a few times. The CDR3 DNA sequence: TGCAGTGCAGAGGCGGAGTTCCGAGATACGCAGTATTTT. This sequence encodes CSAEAEFRDTQYF. This chain connects TRBV20-1 to TRBJ2-3; no definite D call. The germline gives CDR1 DFQATT, CDR2 SNEGSKA (reference sequence). The CDR3 has 13 residues. The V gene lost 6 bases and the J gene lost 5 bases, with 15 bases spanning the gap.

This clonotype was seen a handful of times. The chain combines TRBV29-1 with TRBJ2-5, with unresolved D. Germline V gives CDR1 SQVTM, CDR2 ANQGSEA. V was shortened by 7 bases and J by 2 bases, with 11 bases between the two germline ends. The CDR3 contains 12 residues. CDR3 loop: CSATVGQETQYF. Here the CDR3 DNA reads TGCAGCGCCACAGTCGGGCAAGAGACCCAGTACTTC.

The genes are TRBV4-1 and TRBJ1-1; possibly TRBD1 for D (5 bases). The CDR3 has 13 amino acids. The germline V gene has CDR1 MGHRA and CDR2 YSYEKL. The V end lost 1 base, the J end lost 4 bases, and 7 bases lay between the germline ends. The CDR3, as DNA: TGCGCCAGCAGCCAAGCGGGGCCCACTGAAGCTTTCTTT. This codes for CASSQAGPTEAFF.

About this clonotype: A much larger clone differs from this one at a single base, so this may be a read error. This chain links TRBV27 with TRBJ2-5; no reliable D call. The germline gives CDR1 MNHEY, CDR2 SMNVEV (reference sequence). The CDR3 has 13 amino acids. Trimming took 5 bases from V and 1 from J, leaving 8 bases between them. The CDR3 DNA is TGTGCCAGCAGTACCGGGCCCCAAGAGACCCAGTACTTC. Translated, it gives CASSTGPQETQYF.

Only a few counts were recorded for this clonotype. The rearrangement uses TRBV6-5 and TRBJ1-2, with D hard to call. Germline V gene data show CDR1 as MNHEY and CDR2 as SVGAGI. The ends were cut back, 5 bases at V and 0 bases at J, with 7 bases in the middle. CDR3 length: 13 residues. The CDR3 reads CASSRGANYGYTF. The DNA for the CDR3 is TGTGCCAGCAGTCGGGGAGCTAACTATGGCTACACCTTC.

The rearrangement links TRBV6-6 to TRBJ1-6; D unresolved. The length of the CDR3 is 15 residues. Germline-derived CDR1 and CDR2 are MNHNY and SVGAGI (reference sequence). V was clipped by 5 bases and J by 7 bases, with 15 bases between them. CDR3 DNA: TGTGCCAGCAGTCTTGACAATTTCAGCAATTCACCCCTCCACTTT. Protein: CASSLDNFSNSPLHF.

This clonotype was seen at least ten times. Relative to the germline gene, one junction end is altered; a read error may explain this. The gene calls are TRBV10-2 and TRBJ2-5; TRBD1 matches 8 bases. The J call may be mistaken, given a closer DNA end match to TRBJ2-7. The CDR3 runs to 12 residues. CDR1 and CDR2 from the germline V gene are WSHSY and SAAADI. CDR3 sequence: CASRGRGYEQYF. CDR3 coding DNA: TGTGCCAGCAGGGGGCGCGGATACGAGCAGTACTTC.

This clonotype was detected only a few times. One end of the junction fails to match germline, which may point to a read error. This rearrangement joins TRBV15 to TRBJ1-1, with D tentatively TRBD1 (6 bases). Per the germline V gene, CDR1 is LNHNV and CDR2 is YYDKDF (reference sequence). The CDR3 contains 12 residues. CDR3 nucleotide sequence: TGTGCCACCAGCGGAGACAGGCTAAGAGCTTTCTTT. Translation gives CATSGDRLRAFF.

A note on this clonotype: A junction end diverges from the germline sequence, so it may reflect a read error. This chain links TRBV18 with TRBJ2-1; 10 bases match TRBD1. This CDR3 is built from 14 residues. From germline, CDR1 is KGHSH and CDR2 LQKENI. The CDR3: CASTWDRGPNEQFF. In DNA form, the CDR3 reads TGCGCCAGTACCTGGGACAGGGGCCCCAATGAGCAGTTCTTC.

The chain couples TRBV7-6 to TRBJ2-5; 10 bases match TRBD2. From germline, CDR1 is SGHVS and CDR2 FNYEAQ. Trimming at V came to 0 bases and at J to 5 bases, leaving 6 bases not matched to a gene. CDR3 size: 16 residues. The CDR3 DNA follows: TGTGCCAGCAGCTTAGCGCCCAGCGGGGGGGCCGAGACCCAGTACTTC. Translated: CASSLAPSGGAETQYF.

The chain combines TRBV9 with TRBJ1-1; 10 nucleotides agree with TRBD1. The V gene's germline CDR1 is SGDLS and CDR2 YYNGEE. The CDR3 totals 16 residues. The V and J ends lost 6 bases and 4 bases, in that order; junction bases with no gene match: 12. The CDR3 region has the DNA TGTGCCAGCACCGGGACAGGGGAGGTCGAAAGCACTGAAGCTTTCTTT. It yields the protein CASTGTGEVESTEAFF.

In its sample, this clonotype was seen a few times. J is TRBJ2-5 and V is TRBV5-6; 7 bases are a match to TRBD1. The J call is uncertain, as TRBJ2-7 better fits the DNA end. The CDR3 runs 16 residues. Germline V lookup: CDR1 SGHDT, CDR2 YYEEEE. The CDR3 DNA sequence: TGTGCCAGCAGCTTGGCTTCGGGACAGTATACCTACGAGCAGTACTTC. It specifies CASSLASGQYTYEQYF.

This clonotype was seen only a few times. The chain carries TRBV29-1 and TRBJ2-7; D is possibly TRBD1 or TRBD2 (5 bases each). Germline-derived CDR1 and CDR2 are SQVTM and ANQGSEA. Trimming removed 7 bases from V and 2 bases from J, with 15 bases in between. CDR3 size: 13 residues. CDR3 sequence: CSGGGWRTYEQYF. CDR3 in DNA: TGCAGCGGGGGCGGGTGGAGGACCTACGAGCAGTACTTC.